A selection of T cell receptor beta chains follows, all from one sample in a study of blood T cells in healthy people across ages. TCRdb reprocessed the 5' RACE reads via MiXCR and lists one record per CDR3 protein. This repertoire shows about 720,000 distinct CDR3 sequences, roughly 20% found once; its top ten account for about 22%. The source material was blood. All receptors come from a man in his 70s in good health. Each CDR3 is given with its conserved first and last residue. The D gene is left open where the match is weak. Not all rows give a size; the values are once, few, many and, for expanded clones, a class.

cdr3_length: 12
v_call: TRBV7-9
j_call: TRBJ2-1
clone_size: -
d_call: -
cdr3_nt: TGTGCCAGCAGCCGCCTAGGGGATGAGCAGTTCTTC
cdr3_aa: CASSRLGDEQFF

cdr3_length: 15
v_call: TRBV29-1
j_call: TRBJ2-7
clone_size: -
d_call: TRBD2
cdr3_nt: TGCAGCGTATGGACTAGCGGGCGAAGCTCCTACGAGCAGTACTTC
cdr3_aa: CSVWTSGRSSYEQYF

cdr3_length: 13
v_call: TRBV7-2
j_call: TRBJ2-2
clone_size: many
d_call: -
cdr3_nt: TGTGCCAGCAGCTCACCGAACACCGGGGAGCTGTTTTTT
cdr3_aa: CASSSPNTGELFF

cdr3_length: 11
v_call: TRBV25-1
j_call: TRBJ1-1
clone_size: -
d_call: -
cdr3_nt: TGTGCCAGCAGAGACAGGATGGAAGCTTTCTTT
cdr3_aa: CASRDRMEAFF

cdr3_length: 14
v_call: TRBV27
j_call: TRBJ1-4
clone_size: -
d_call: TRBD1
cdr3_nt: TGTGCCAGCAGATCCGGGACAGGGAACGAAAAACTGTTTTTT
cdr3_aa: CASRSGTGNEKLFF

cdr3_length: 15
v_call: TRBV28
j_call: TRBJ2-1
clone_size: -
d_call: TRBD2
cdr3_nt: TGTGCCAGCAGCCAAGGGGGACTAGCGGTGAATGAGCAGTTCTTC
cdr3_aa: CASSQGGLAVNEQFF

cdr3_length: 17
v_call: TRBV14
j_call: TRBJ2-3
clone_size: few
d_call: -
cdr3_nt: TGTGCCAGCAGCCAAGGAGTGGGGGGAGCTTTCACAGATACGCAGTATTTT
cdr3_aa: CASSQGVGGAFTDTQYF

cdr3_length: 14
v_call: TRBV12-3/TRBV12-4
j_call: TRBJ2-5
clone_size: -
d_call: -
cdr3_nt: TGTGCCAGCAGTCCCTCCGACAGGCAAGAGACCCAGTACTTC
cdr3_aa: CASSPSDRQETQYF

cdr3_length: 16
v_call: TRBV4-1
j_call: TRBJ2-3
clone_size: -
d_call: -
cdr3_nt: TGCGCCAGCAGCCAAGGTGGGTTTCCCAGCACAGATACGCAGTATTTT
cdr3_aa: CASSQGGFPSTDTQYF

cdr3_length: 12
v_call: TRBV20-1
j_call: TRBJ1-4
clone_size: few
d_call: -
cdr3_nt: TGCAGTGCTAGCCGGGGGAATGAAAAACTGTTTTTT
cdr3_aa: CSASRGNEKLFF

cdr3_length: 15
v_call: TRBV5-1
j_call: TRBJ2-3
clone_size: -
d_call: -
cdr3_nt: TGCGCCAGCAGCTTATGGGGGATAAGCACAGATACGCAGTATTTT
cdr3_aa: CASSLWGISTDTQYF

cdr3_length: 14
v_call: TRBV12-3/TRBV12-4
j_call: TRBJ1-2
clone_size: -
d_call: -
cdr3_nt: TGTGCCAGCAGTGCTCGACGAGGTAACTATGGCTACACCTTC
cdr3_aa: CASSARRGNYGYTF

cdr3_length: 15
v_call: TRBV12-3/TRBV12-4
j_call: TRBJ2-1
clone_size: -
d_call: -
cdr3_nt: TGTGCCAGCAAAGACAGGGAGGAATCCTACAATGAGCAGTTCTTC
cdr3_aa: CASKDREESYNEQFF

cdr3_length: 17
v_call: TRBV12-3/TRBV12-4
j_call: TRBJ2-6
clone_size: -
d_call: -
cdr3_nt: TGTGCCAGCACCCTACAAGGGACAGCGGGCGGGGCCAACGTCCTGACTTTC
cdr3_aa: CASTLQGTAGGANVLTF

cdr3_length: 15
v_call: TRBV12-3/TRBV12-4
j_call: TRBJ2-5
clone_size: -
d_call: -
cdr3_nt: TGTGCCAGCAGTTTTGTAGGTGTGGGTAAAGAGACCCAGTACTTC
cdr3_aa: CASSFVGVGKETQYF

cdr3_length: 18
v_call: TRBV15
j_call: TRBJ2-2
clone_size: many
d_call: -
cdr3_nt: TGTGCCACCAGCAGAGTTAAGGAGCGCCTTTTGAACACCGGGGAGCTGTTTTTT
cdr3_aa: CATSRVKERLLNTGELFF

cdr3_length: 15
v_call: TRBV5-1
j_call: TRBJ1-1
clone_size: few
d_call: -
cdr3_nt: TGCGCCAGCAGCTTGGAATCTGGGGCAGTCACTGAAGCTTTCTTT
cdr3_aa: CASSLESGAVTEAFF

cdr3_length: 15
v_call: TRBV20-1
j_call: TRBJ2-3
clone_size: few
d_call: TRBD2
cdr3_nt: TGCAGTGCTAGGGGTTTGGGCGGGGGGGTAGATACGCAGTATTTT
cdr3_aa: CSARGLGGGVDTQYF

cdr3_length: 15
v_call: TRBV23-1
j_call: TRBJ1-1
clone_size: -
d_call: -
cdr3_nt: TGCGCCAGCAGAGGGGGACACCATTGGAACACTGAAGCTTTCTTT
cdr3_aa: CASRGGHHWNTEAFF

cdr3_length: 15
v_call: TRBV4-1
j_call: TRBJ2-5
clone_size: -
d_call: -
cdr3_nt: TGCGCCAGCAGCCAAGGGACAGGACTACAAGAGACCCAGTACTTC
cdr3_aa: CASSQGTGLQETQYF

cdr3_length: 15
v_call: TRBV6-5
j_call: TRBJ2-5
clone_size: -
d_call: TRBD2
cdr3_nt: TGTGCCAGCAGTCGGCTAGCGGCTAGACAAGAGACCCAGTACTTC
cdr3_aa: CASSRLAARQETQYF

cdr3_length: 12
v_call: TRBV11-2
j_call: TRBJ2-5
clone_size: few
d_call: -
cdr3_nt: TGTGCCAGCAGCTTACTTTTGGAGACCCAGTACTTC
cdr3_aa: CASSLLLETQYF

cdr3_length: 13
v_call: TRBV5-5
j_call: TRBJ2-7
clone_size: few
d_call: TRBD2
cdr3_nt: TGTGCCAGCAGCTTGACTAGCGTGTACGAGCAGTACTTC
cdr3_aa: CASSLTSVYEQYF

cdr3_length: 13
v_call: TRBV6-6
j_call: TRBJ1-4
clone_size: -
d_call: -
cdr3_nt: TGTGCCAGCCGGACAAGAAAAAATGAAAAACTGTTTTTT
cdr3_aa: CASRTRKNEKLFF

cdr3_length: 14
v_call: TRBV11-2
j_call: TRBJ2-7
clone_size: many
d_call: TRBD1
cdr3_nt: TGTGCCAGCAGCTTAGAGAGGGGGCCATACGAGCAGTACTTC
cdr3_aa: CASSLERGPYEQYF

cdr3_length: 15
v_call: TRBV12-3/TRBV12-4
j_call: TRBJ1-2
clone_size: -
d_call: TRBD1
cdr3_nt: TGTGCCAGCAGTTTAGCGGACAGGGCCCAGAAGGGCTACACCTTC
cdr3_aa: CASSLADRAQKGYTF

cdr3_length: 14
v_call: TRBV7-8
j_call: TRBJ1-2
clone_size: few
d_call: -
cdr3_nt: TGTGCCAGCAGCTTAGAAAGTCAGTCCTATGGCTACACCTTC
cdr3_aa: CASSLESQSYGYTF

cdr3_length: 15
v_call: TRBV29-1
j_call: TRBJ1-1
clone_size: -
d_call: -
cdr3_nt: TGCAGCGTTGCCCCCCAGGAAGGCGTAAACACTGAAGCTTTCTTT
cdr3_aa: CSVAPQEGVNTEAFF

cdr3_length: 14
v_call: TRBV27
j_call: TRBJ2-3
clone_size: -
d_call: -
cdr3_nt: TGTGCCAGCAGTTTATTTCAGGGGCCAGATACGCAGTATTTT
cdr3_aa: CASSLFQGPDTQYF

cdr3_length: 14
v_call: TRBV24-1
j_call: TRBJ2-7
clone_size: -
d_call: -
cdr3_nt: TGTGCCACCAGTGATTCAGGGAGGAGCGACGAGCAGTACTTC
cdr3_aa: CATSDSGRSDEQYF

cdr3_length: 14
v_call: TRBV18
j_call: TRBJ2-3
clone_size: -
d_call: -
cdr3_nt: TGTGCCAGCTCCCTTGGAGACAGACAAGATACGCAGTATTTT
cdr3_aa: CASSLGDRQDTQYF

cdr3_length: 14
v_call: TRBV7-9
j_call: TRBJ2-1
clone_size: -
d_call: -
cdr3_nt: TGTGCCAGTCTCGGTCAGACCGCGCGGAATGAGCAGTTCTTC
cdr3_aa: CASLGQTARNEQFF

cdr3_length: 17
v_call: TRBV25-1
j_call: TRBJ2-3
clone_size: -
d_call: -
cdr3_nt: TGTGCCAGCAGTAGGGACCATGGGGGCAGGCGGAGGGATACGCAGTATTTT
cdr3_aa: CASSRDHGGRRRDTQYF

cdr3_length: 12
v_call: TRBV12-3/TRBV12-4
j_call: TRBJ2-3
clone_size: -
d_call: -
cdr3_nt: TGTGCCAGCGGTGATGGAGCAGATACGCAGTATTTT
cdr3_aa: CASGDGADTQYF

cdr3_length: 14
v_call: TRBV2
j_call: TRBJ1-4
clone_size: -
d_call: -
cdr3_nt: TGTGCCAGCAGGAAAGCTGCAACTAATGAAAAACTGTTTTTT
cdr3_aa: CASRKAATNEKLFF

cdr3_length: 15
v_call: TRBV6-4
j_call: TRBJ2-1
clone_size: -
d_call: TRBD2
cdr3_nt: TGTGCCAGCAGTGACCAGTTTGTTAGCGGGGTTGAGCAGTTCTTC
cdr3_aa: CASSDQFVSGVEQFF

cdr3_length: 15
v_call: TRBV7-9
j_call: TRBJ2-3
clone_size: -
d_call: TRBD1
cdr3_nt: TGTGCCAGCAGCCAACAGGGGGTAATAACAGATACGCAGTATTTT
cdr3_aa: CASSQQGVITDTQYF

cdr3_length: 13
v_call: TRBV7-2
j_call: TRBJ1-4
clone_size: few
d_call: -
cdr3_nt: TGTGCCAGCAGCTTGAGACATGACGAAAAACTGTTTTTT
cdr3_aa: CASSLRHDEKLFF

cdr3_length: 15
v_call: TRBV12-3/TRBV12-4
j_call: TRBJ1-2
clone_size: -
d_call: TRBD1
cdr3_nt: TGTGCCAGCAGTCAATCCGGGACAGGCAACTATGGCTACACCTTC
cdr3_aa: CASSQSGTGNYGYTF